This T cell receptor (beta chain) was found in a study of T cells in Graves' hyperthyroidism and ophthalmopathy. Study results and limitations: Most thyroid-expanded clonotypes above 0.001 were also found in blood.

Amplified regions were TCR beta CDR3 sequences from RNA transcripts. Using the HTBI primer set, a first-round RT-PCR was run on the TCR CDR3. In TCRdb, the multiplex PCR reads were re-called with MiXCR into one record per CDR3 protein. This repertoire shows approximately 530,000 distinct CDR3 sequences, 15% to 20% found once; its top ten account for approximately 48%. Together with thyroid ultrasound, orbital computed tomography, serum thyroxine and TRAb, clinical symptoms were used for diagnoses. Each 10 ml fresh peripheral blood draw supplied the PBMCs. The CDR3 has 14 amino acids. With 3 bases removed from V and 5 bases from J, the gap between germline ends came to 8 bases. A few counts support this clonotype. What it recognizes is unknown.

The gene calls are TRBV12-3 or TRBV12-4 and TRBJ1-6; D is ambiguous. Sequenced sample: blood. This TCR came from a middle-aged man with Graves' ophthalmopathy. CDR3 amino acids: CASSFGQDNSPLHF. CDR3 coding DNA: TGTGCCAGCAGTTTCGGTCAGGATAATTCACCCCTCCACTTT.